The rows below give T cell receptor beta chains drawn from one sample of a study of blood T cell repertoires in COVID-19. Assay: immunoSEQ multiplex PCR; the TCRdb copy retains only in-frame clones and omits some. The sample gives under 250,000 clones, 80% to 90% of which show up once; roughly 2.8% is in the top ten. The sample was peripheral blood. Receptors were obtained from a man aged 50 or older who had recovered from COVID-19. CDR3s leave out the opening cysteine and the closing phenylalanine or tryptophan.

v_call cdr3_aa
TRBV6-5 ASRRYRDNEKLF
TRBV5-4 ASSLSQGGQETQY
TRBV2 ASNDRGSNQPQH
TRBV5-1 ASSLERASEQF
TRBV28 ASSFIGRGRGYGYT
TRBV7-9 ASILRRQGINEQF
TRBV4-1 ASSQDSGRVFGPLREQY
TRBV19 ASSTVAYGGSSYEQY
TRBV11-2 ASSRAGGFPGELF
TRBV19 ASSVWTAGSYEQY
TRBV28 ASSSLGTKQY
TRBV3-1/TRBV3-2 ASSYAPGQIEQY
TRBV5-3 ARSLRGATNEKLF
TRBV5-4 ASSHRTGRDSPLH
TRBV4-1 ASSQRQDNTEAF
TRBV19 ASSIVPGGSETQY
TRBV30 AFSRGRGNQPQH
TRBV3-1/TRBV3-2 ASSQTGENEKLF
TRBV28 ASSSPGRSNEQF
TRBV4-2 ASRLGQGRADTQY
TRBV4-1 ASRVAGASNTGELF
TRBV10-1 ASRGGRALHEQY
TRBV7-9 ASSPGQGNYGYT
TRBV19 ASSGDRGYQPQH
TRBV28 ASSGGTVNQPQH
TRBV6-6 ASKQGPNTEAF
TRBV11-2 ASSLDLRGSSEQY
TRBV2 ASNPGGDSRGANYGYT
TRBV11-2 ASSLENRLLNTEAF